This paragraph covers one TCR beta chain sequence. TCRdb's copy holds only in-frame clones and misses some; the assay was immunoSEQ multiplex PCR. The sample lists about 250,000 clones; about 80% were seen once. V was pared by 9 bases and J by 2 bases, with 14 bases between. Germline V gene lookup returns CDR1 LNHDA and CDR2 SQIVND (reference sequence). The CDR3 contains 14 residues. The data belong to a study of control samples from healthy donors and cancer patients. The genes are TRBV19 and TRBJ1-5; perhaps TRBD1 as D (5 bases). Sample: PBMCs. The sequence derives from a woman in her sixties with lung cancer. The CDR3 loop reads CASREGFRNQPQHF. The CDR3 nucleotides are TGTGCCAGCAGGGAGGGTTTTCGCAATCAGCCCCAGCATTTT.